This TCR beta chain was documented in a study of T cells in women clearing cervical HPV infection. Per the germline V gene, CDR1 is SNHLY and CDR2 is FYNNEI. The CDR3 is made up of 15 amino acids. Trimming pared 6 bases from V and 2 bases from J, leaving 16 bases between. Comments on this clone: The CDR3 end is not reached by the read, which stops 3 residues before it; the germline J gene fills it in.

The method was immunoSEQ multiplex PCR; TCRdb's version includes in-frame clones alone and lacks a portion of them. This repertoire comprises about 46,000 clones; its ten largest clones make up 35%. Sequences were obtained from blood buffy coat. This TCR was sampled from a woman aged 18 to 69 with a cervical HPV16 infection that either progressed to CIN3+ or cleared (not recorded which). The chain couples TRBV2 to TRBJ2-5; a possible D gene is TRBD2 (5 bases). CDR3 DNA (partial): TGTGCCAGCAGCGGCGGGTTCATCCAGCAAGAGACC. As protein: CASSGGFIQQET. The whole CDR3 protein is CASSGGFIQQETQYF. The full variable domain, rest sourced from reference TRBV2 and TRBJ2-5, is EPEVTQTPSHQVTQMGQEVILRCVPISNHLYFYWYRQILGQKVEFLVSFYNNEISEKSEIFDDQFSVERPDGSNFTLKIRSTKLEDSAMYFCASSGGFIQQETQYFGPGTRLLVL.